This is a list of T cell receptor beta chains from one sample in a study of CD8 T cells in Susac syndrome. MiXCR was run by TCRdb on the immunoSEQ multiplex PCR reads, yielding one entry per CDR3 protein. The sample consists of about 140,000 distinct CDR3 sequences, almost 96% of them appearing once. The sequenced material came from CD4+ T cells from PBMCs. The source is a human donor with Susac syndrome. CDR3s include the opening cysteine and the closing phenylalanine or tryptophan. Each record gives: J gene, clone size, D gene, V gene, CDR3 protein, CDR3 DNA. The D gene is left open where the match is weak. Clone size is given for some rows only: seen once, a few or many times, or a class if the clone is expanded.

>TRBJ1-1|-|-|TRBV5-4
CASSLGAMNTEAFF
TGTGCCAGCAGCTTGGGGGCCATGAACACTGAAGCTTTCTTT
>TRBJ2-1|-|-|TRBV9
CASSVSPQPDNEQFF
TGTGCCAGCAGCGTAAGCCCGCAGCCCGACAATGAGCAGTTCTTC
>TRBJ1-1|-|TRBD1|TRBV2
CASSESRQGGEAFF
TGTGCCAGCAGTGAAAGCCGACAGGGCGGTGAAGCTTTCTTT
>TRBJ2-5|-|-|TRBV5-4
CASSLAGVAETQYF
TGTGCCAGCAGCCTCGCTGGGGTAGCAGAGACCCAGTACTTC
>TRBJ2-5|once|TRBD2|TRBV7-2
CASSSVRGARVTQYF
TGTGCCAGCAGCTCGGTGCGGGGGGCCCGGGTGACCCAGTACTTC
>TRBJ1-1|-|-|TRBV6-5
CASSYEGGGTEAFF
TGTGCCAGCAGTTACGAGGGGGGCGGCACTGAAGCTTTCTTT
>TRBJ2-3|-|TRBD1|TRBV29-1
CSVDWDRDRGLADTQYF
TGCAGCGTTGATTGGGACCGGGACAGGGGTTTGGCAGATACGCAGTATTTT
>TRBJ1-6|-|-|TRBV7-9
CASSLDVPGSSPLHF
TGTGCCAGCAGCTTAGATGTTCCGGGATCTTCACCCCTCCACTTT
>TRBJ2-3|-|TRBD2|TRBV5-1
CASSLVTGGRTDTQYF
TGCGCCAGCAGCTTGGTTACGGGGGGGCGCACAGATACGCAGTATTTT
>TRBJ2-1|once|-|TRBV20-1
CSARDGRTIYNEQFF
TGCAGTGCTAGAGATGGTAGGACCATCTACAATGAGCAGTTCTTC
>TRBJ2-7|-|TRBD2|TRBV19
CASSPRGGEQYF
TGTGCCAGTAGCCCACGGGGGGGCGAGCAGTACTTC
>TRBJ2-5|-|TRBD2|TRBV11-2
CASSLDWVGTSGQETQYF
TGTGCCAGCAGCTTAGATTGGGTCGGGACTAGCGGCCAAGAGACCCAGTACTTC
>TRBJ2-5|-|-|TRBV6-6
CASLEGLMGSSETQYF
TGTGCCAGCTTAGAGGGGTTGATGGGTAGCAGCGAGACCCAGTACTTC
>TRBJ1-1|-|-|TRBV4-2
CASREETALNTEAFF
TGTGCCAGCAGGGAAGAGACAGCATTGAACACTGAAGCTTTCTTT
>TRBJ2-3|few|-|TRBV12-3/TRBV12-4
CASSAGDTQYF
TGTGCCAGCTCCGCGGGGGATACGCAGTATTTT
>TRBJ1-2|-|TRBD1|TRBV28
CASRRQGSGYTF
TGTGCCAGCAGAAGACAGGGGAGCGGCTACACCTTC
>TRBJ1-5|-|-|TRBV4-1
CASSQDPNQPQHF
TGCGCCAGCAGCCAAGATCCGAATCAGCCCCAGCATTTT
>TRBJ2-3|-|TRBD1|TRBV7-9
CASSPGQAGTDTQYF
TGTGCCAGCAGTCCAGGACAGGCGGGCACAGATACGCAGTATTTT
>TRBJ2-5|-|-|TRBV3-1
CASSDRGSGGRGETQYF
TGTGCCAGCAGTGACAGGGGAAGCGGGGGACGTGGGGAGACCCAGTACTTC
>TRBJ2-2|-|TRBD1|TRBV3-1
CASRWDRVTGELFF
TGTGCCAGCAGATGGGACAGGGTAACCGGGGAGCTGTTTTTT
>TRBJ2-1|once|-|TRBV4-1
CASSQGSGRVHNEQFF
TGCGCCAGCAGCCAAGGTTCGGGAAGGGTTCACAATGAGCAGTTCTTC
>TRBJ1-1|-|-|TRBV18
CASSPLTGLPGTEAFF
TGTGCCAGCTCACCATTGACAGGCCTACCGGGCACTGAAGCTTTCTTT
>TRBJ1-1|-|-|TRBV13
CASSLGDRNTEAFF
TGTGCCAGCAGCTTAGGTGACAGGAACACTGAAGCTTTCTTT
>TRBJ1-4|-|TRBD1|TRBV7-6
CASSFHRGPNEKLFF
TGTGCCAGCAGCTTCCACAGGGGCCCTAATGAAAAACTGTTTTTT
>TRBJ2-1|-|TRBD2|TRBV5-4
CASSFDSGREQFF
TGTGCCAGCAGCTTCGATAGCGGGAGAGAGCAGTTCTTC
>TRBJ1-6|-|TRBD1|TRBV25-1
CASSALDRGTSPLHF
TGTGCCAGCAGTGCCCTGGACAGGGGGACTTCACCCCTCCACTTT
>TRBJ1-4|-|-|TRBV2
CASTPGETAFF
TGTGCCAGCACTCCCGGGGAGACAGCCTTTTTT
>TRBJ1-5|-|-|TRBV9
CASSVVSWQPNQPQHF
TGTGCCAGCAGCGTAGTATCTTGGCAGCCCAATCAGCCCCAGCATTTT
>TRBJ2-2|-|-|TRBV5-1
CASSLSSGAGELFF
TGCGCCAGCAGCTTGTCCTCAGGGGCCGGGGAGCTGTTTTTT
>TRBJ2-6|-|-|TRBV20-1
CSAAPGLPSGANVLTF
TGCAGTGCTGCGCCGGGCCTACCCTCTGGGGCCAACGTCCTGACTTTC
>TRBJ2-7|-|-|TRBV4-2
CASSQAQGMDEQYF
TGTGCCAGCAGCCAAGCTCAGGGGATGGACGAGCAGTACTTC
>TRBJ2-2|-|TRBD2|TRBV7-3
CASSLGGGASGELFF
TGTGCCAGCAGCTTGGGCGGGGGGGCCTCCGGGGAGCTGTTTTTT
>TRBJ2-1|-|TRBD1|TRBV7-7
CASSSSEGAGEQFF
TGTGCCAGCAGCTCGAGCGAGGGGGCCGGTGAGCAGTTCTTC
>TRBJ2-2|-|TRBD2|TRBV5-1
CASSFDPSGRGELFF
TGCGCCAGCAGCTTTGATCCTAGCGGTCGCGGGGAGCTGTTTTTT
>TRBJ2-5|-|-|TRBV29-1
CSGGWQGKTQYF
TGCAGCGGCGGGTGGCAGGGCAAGACCCAGTACTTC
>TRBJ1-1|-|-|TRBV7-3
CASSLGSQGGAFF
TGTGCCAGCAGCTTGGGCAGCCAAGGGGGAGCTTTCTTT
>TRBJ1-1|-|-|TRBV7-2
CASRQPGRMNTEAFF
TGTGCCAGCAGACAACCGGGACGGATGAACACTGAAGCTTTCTTT
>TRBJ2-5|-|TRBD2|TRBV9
CASSVDPSGGGETQYF
TGTGCCAGCAGCGTAGATCCTAGCGGGGGAGGAGAGACCCAGTACTTC
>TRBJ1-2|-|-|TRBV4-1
CASSPYGAADYGYTF
TGCGCCAGCAGCCCGTACGGGGCCGCGGACTATGGCTACACCTTC
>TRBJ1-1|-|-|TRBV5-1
CASSHRTATQNTEAFF
TGCGCCAGCAGTCACCGGACAGCCACCCAAAACACTGAAGCTTTCTTT
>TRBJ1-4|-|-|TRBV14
CASSQDYGPREKLFF
TGTGCCAGCAGCCAAGATTACGGGCCCCGGGAAAAACTGTTTTTT
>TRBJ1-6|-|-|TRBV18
CASSPVDTQNNSPLHF
TGTGCCAGCTCGCCAGTCGACACCCAGAATAATTCACCCCTCCACTTT
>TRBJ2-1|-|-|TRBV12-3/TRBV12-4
CASGGAGEQFF
TGTGCCAGCGGGGGGGCTGGTGAGCAGTTCTTC